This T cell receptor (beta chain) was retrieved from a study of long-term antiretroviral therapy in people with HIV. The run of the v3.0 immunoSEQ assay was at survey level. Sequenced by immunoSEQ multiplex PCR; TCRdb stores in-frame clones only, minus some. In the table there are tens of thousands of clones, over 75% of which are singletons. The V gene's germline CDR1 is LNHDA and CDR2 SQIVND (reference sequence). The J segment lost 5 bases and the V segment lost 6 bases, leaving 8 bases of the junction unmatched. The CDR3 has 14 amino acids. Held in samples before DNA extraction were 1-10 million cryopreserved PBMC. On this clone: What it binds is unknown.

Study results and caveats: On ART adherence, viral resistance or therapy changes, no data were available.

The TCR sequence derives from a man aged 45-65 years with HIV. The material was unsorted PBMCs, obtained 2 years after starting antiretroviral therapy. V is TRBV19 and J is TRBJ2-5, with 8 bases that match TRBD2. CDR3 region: CASSVSGNMETQYF. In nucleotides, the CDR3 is TGTGCCAGTAGCGTTAGCGGGAATATGGAGACCCAGTACTTC. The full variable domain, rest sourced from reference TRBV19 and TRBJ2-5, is DGGITQSPKYLFRKEGQNVTLSCEQNLNHDAMYWYRQDPGQGLRLIYYSQIVNDFQKGDIAEGYSVSREKKESFPLTVTSAQKNPTAFYLCASSVSGNMETQYFGPGTRLLVL.